This entry lists 15 T cell receptor beta chains sequenced from one sample in a study of T cell repertoires in cytomegalovirus infection. These TCRs' antigens remain unknown. TCRdb reprocessed the reads via MiXCR and lists one record per CDR3 protein. This table has approximately 270,000 distinct CDR3 sequences, about 20% appearing once. The starting material was cultured PBMCs, obtained from culture after CMV antigen stimulation. These receptors came from a human donor in good health (CMV status not recorded). Some clones in this sample may be carry-over from other donors' samples.

Turning to this clonotype: This could be a read error, since a much larger clone is one nucleotide away. This rearrangement joins TRBV6-1 to TRBJ2-7; the D gene is possibly TRBD1 (6 bases). This CDR3 has 11 amino acids. The germline gives CDR1 MNHNS, CDR2 SASEGT. As DNA, the CDR3 is TGTGCCAGCAGTGAATTATTACAGGGTTTTTTC. It specifies CASSELLQGFF.

This clonotype has more than one count but fewer than ten. This chain links TRBV9 with TRBJ2-2, with TRBD2 identical over 13 bases. V lost 0 bases to trimming and J lost 5 bases; unmatched junction nucleotides: 4. The CDR3 is made up of 17 amino acids. Germline V gene lookup returns CDR1 SGDLS and CDR2 YYNGEE. The CDR3: CASSVGLAGGRTGELFF. The CDR3, as DNA: TGTGCCAGCAGCGTAGGACTAGCGGGAGGTCGGACCGGGGAGCTGTTTTTT.

The chain couples TRBV7-9 to TRBJ1-1, with 7 bases identical to TRBD1. J gave up 6 bases and V 4 bases, and 11 bases lay outside the gene matches. Germline V CDR1 and CDR2: SEHNR, FQNEAQ (reference sequence). The CDR3 covers 15 residues. CDR3 bases: TGTGCCAGCAGCTCGACGGGACAGTCGCGCGCTGAAGCTTTCTTT. This encodes CASSSTGQSRAEAFF.

This clonotype was detected ten times or more. The chain couples TRBV7-2 to TRBJ2-7, with D perhaps being TRBD1 or TRBD2 (5 bases each). Germline lookup yields CDR1 SGHTA and CDR2 FQGNSA. The CDR3 extends over 15 amino acids. V lost 5 bases to trimming and J lost 7 bases, with 21 bases between them. The CDR3 bases are TGTGCCAGCAGCGCCGACCTCCTCGGGGCGCTGGAGCAGTACTTC. Translating it yields CASSADLLGALEQYF.

The chain employs TRBV7-6 and TRBJ1-1; D is uncertain. Germline values: CDR1 SGHVS, CDR2 FNYEAQ. CDR3 size: 14 residues. Trimming stripped 1 base from V and 4 bases from J, with 10 bases between. The CDR3 here is CASSLVQAGTEAFF. DNA for the CDR3: TGTGCCAGCAGCTTAGTCCAGGCTGGCACTGAAGCTTTCTTT.

This rearrangement joins TRBV4-1 to TRBJ2-5; D is perhaps TRBD1 (6 bases). V was cut by 0 bases and J by 0 bases, with 8 bases left in between. Germline V gene sequence: CDR1 MGHRA, CDR2 YSYEKL. This CDR3 comprises 15 residues. CDR3 loop: CASSQDEGDQETQYF. The CDR3 DNA reads TGCGCCAGCAGCCAAGATGAGGGGGACCAAGAGACCCAGTACTTC.

In this sample, this clonotype turned up a few times. The rearrangement joins TRBV2 to TRBJ2-1, with D possibly called TRBD1 or TRBD2 (5 bases each). CDR3 length equals 15 residues. Germline V lookup: CDR1 SNHLY, CDR2 FYNNEI. The V gene lost 5 bases and the J gene lost 0 bases, with 11 bases spanning the gap. CDR3 in amino acids: CASSSPGSSYNEQFF. The CDR3 nucleotides are TGTGCCAGCAGTTCTCCAGGGAGCTCCTACAATGAGCAGTTCTTC.

This clonotype was picked up a small number of times. This sequence joins TRBV15 and TRBJ1-2; tentative D call: TRBD1 (5 bases). The germline CDR1 and CDR2 sequences are LNHNV and YYDKDF (reference sequence). The CDR3 has 12 residues. The V end was cut by 0 bases, the J end by 8 bases, with 7 bases between. CDR3 in DNA: TGTGCCACCAGCAGAGATGGGGGAGGCTACACCTTC. This translates into CATSRDGGGYTF.

This clonotype has at least ten counts. This chain joins TRBV12-3 or TRBV12-4 and TRBJ2-1, with 9 bases lining up with TRBD2. The junction had 5 bases not matched to a gene; V was cut back by 3 bases and J by 5 bases. The CDR3 covers 15 residues. The CDR3 loop is CASSLIAGANNEQFF. The DNA of the CDR3 is TGTGCCAGCAGTTTGATAGCGGGGGCCAACAATGAGCAGTTCTTC.

This sequence joins TRBV7-9 and TRBJ1-4; 9 nucleotides align to TRBD1. Germline assignment: CDR1 SEHNR and CDR2 FQNEAQ (reference sequence). The length of the CDR3 is 15 residues. After removal of 6 bases from V and 8 bases from J, the junction contained 10 bases not matched to a gene. The CDR3 DNA reads TGTGCCAGCAGGTCTACCGGGACAGGGCAAGAAAAACTGTTTTTT. Protein product: CASRSTGTGQEKLFF.

This clonotype was counted only a few times. This chain uses TRBV7-2 with TRBJ1-4, with a possible D match to TRBD1 (5 bases). CDR3 length: 15 residues. V was trimmed by 4 bases and J by 4 bases, leaving 13 bases between them. Germline CDR1 SGHTA, CDR2 FQGNSA. CDR3 amino acids: CASSSIGTLNEKLFF. Here the CDR3 DNA reads TGTGCCAGCAGCTCCATCGGGACTCTTAATGAAAAACTGTTTTTT.

Comment on this clonotype: A much larger clone is a single base away; this may be a read error. The chain carries TRBV7-2 and TRBJ1-6; D gene unclear. Trimming stripped 5 bases from V and 5 bases from J, with 4 bases between. CDR1 SGHTA and CDR2 FQGNSA come from the germline V gene. The CDR3 sequence is 12 residues long. The CDR3 DNA is TGTGCCAGCAGCCGAGATAATTCACCCCTCCACTTT. Translated, it gives CASSRDNSPLHF.

This clonotype was observed at least ten times. The chain recombines TRBV6-1 with TRBJ1-5; D gene uncertain. Trimming left V 7 bases short and J 0 bases short, with 28 bases between. Germline V lookup: CDR1 MNHNS, CDR2 SASEGT. CDR3 size: 20 residues. This chain's CDR3 is CASTKHTARPDLYSNQPQHF. The CDR3 DNA is TGTGCCAGCACCAAACACACCGCCCGACCGGACCTTTATAGCAATCAGCCCCAGCATTTT.

This clonotype was recorded many times. The V gene is TRBV12-3 or TRBV12-4, the J gene TRBJ2-1, with 8 bases that match TRBD2. The CDR3 length is 15 residues. Germline trimming cut 0 bases from V and 8 bases from J; bases unmatched to any gene: 6. For the CDR3, the DNA is TGTGCCAGCAGTTTAGCTGACGGGGGGGGGGATGAGCAGTTCTTC. It specifies CASSLADGGGDEQFF.

V and J are TRBV7-6 and TRBJ1-1; TRBD1 agrees at 9 bases. The CDR3 extends over 15 amino acids. V gave up 5 bases and J gave up 3 bases; unmatched junction bases: 7. Germline V gene data show CDR1 as SGHVS and CDR2 as FNYEAQ. The CDR3 protein is CASSLGDRVDTEAFF. The CDR3 nucleotides read TGTGCCAGCAGCCTGGGGGACAGGGTCGACACTGAAGCTTTCTTT.